This passage covers 9 T cell receptor beta chains from one sample sequenced in a study of shared clonotypes between healthy human individuals. Here immunoSEQ multiplex PCR was the method, and the copy in TCRdb shows in-frame clones only, minus some. The sample carries roughly 2,300,000 clones, 80% to 95% recorded once. Sequencing was performed on naive CD4+ T cells from PBMCs. Subset defined: CD45RA+ positively selected. These receptors came from a man between 18 and 35 years old in good health. Some clones in this sample may be carry-over from other donors' samples.

The chain couples TRBV5-1 to TRBJ2-7, with 8 positions matching TRBD2. This CDR3 spans 15 amino acids. J was trimmed by 4 bases and V by 4 bases; bases with no gene match: 10. From germline, CDR1 is SGHRS and CDR2 YFSETQ. This CDR3 is CASSRPEAGGYEQYF. The DNA for the CDR3 is TGCGCCAGCAGCCGGCCTGAGGCGGGAGGTTACGAGCAGTACTTC.

On this clone: The sample contains more than one DNA sequence encoding this CDR3. CDR3 in DNA: TGCGCCAGCAGCACTCAGGGGCCCGGGGAGCTGTTTTTT. Protein: CASSTQGPGELFF. This chain uses TRBV5-1 with TRBJ2-2, with D maybe TRBD1 (6 bases). The CDR3 is 13 residues long. Germline loops: CDR1 SGHRS, CDR2 YFSETQ. Between the trimmed V and J ends, which lost 4 bases and 6 bases, there was a span of 10 bases.

The chain links TRBV2 to TRBJ1-4; D not resolved. V lost 3 bases and J 8 bases, leaving 7 bases between the germline ends. This CDR3 has 12 residues. In germline, CDR1 is SNHLY, CDR2 FYNNEI. CDR3 sequence (DNA): TGTGCCAGCAGTGATGGTAGCGAAAAACTGTTTTTT. Translated: CASSDGSEKLFF.

The chain links TRBV9 to TRBJ2-3; 9 bases match TRBD2. With V trimmed by 1 base and J by 4 bases, 7 bases remained unmatched. Germline CDR1 and CDR2: SGDLS and YYNGEE. CDR3 length: 16 residues. Written as DNA, the CDR3 is TGTGCCAGCAGCGTAAGTAGCGGGAGACAAGCAGATACGCAGTATTTT. Amino acids: CASSVSSGRQADTQYF.

The rearrangement joins TRBV2 to TRBJ1-4; perhaps TRBD1 as D (5 bases). The CDR3 is 14 amino acids. Trimming left V 5 bases short and J 5 bases short, with 12 bases between. Per germline, CDR1 SNHLY and CDR2 FYNNEI. DNA for the CDR3: TGTGCCAGCAGTTTCGGGACTGGAAATGAAAAACTGTTTTTT. It encodes CASSFGTGNEKLFF. Full variable domain (missing parts from reference TRBV2 and TRBJ1-4): EPEVTQTPSHQVTQMGQEVILRCVPISNHLYFYWYRQILGQKVEFLVSFYNNEISEKSEIFDDQFSVERPDGSNFTLKIRSTKLEDSAMYFCASSFGTGNEKLFFGSGTQLSVL.

Regarding this clone: Distinct nucleotide sequences in the sample also encode this CDR3. The V call is TRBV7-3, the J call TRBJ2-7, with 11 nucleotides matching TRBD1. V trimming: 5 bases; J trimming: 3 bases; junction bases outside the gene matches: 6. Germline assignment: CDR1 SGHTA and CDR2 FQGTGA. CDR3 length: 15 residues. As DNA, the CDR3 is TGTGCCAGCAGCCTAGGACAGGGGGCGGTCTACGAGCAGTACTTC. It encodes CASSLGQGAVYEQYF.

V and J are TRBV5-1 and TRBJ1-1; 8 bases fit TRBD1. This CDR3 region has 16 residues. The germline V gene has CDR1 SGHRS and CDR2 YFSETQ. Trimming removed 3 bases from V and 4 bases from J; junction bases left unmatched: 11. The CDR3 nucleotides are TGCGCCAGCAGCTACTTTCCGGGACAGGAAACCACTGAAGCTTTCTTT. This sequence encodes CASSYFPGQETTEAFF.

This chain links TRBV2 with TRBJ2-5; tentatively, D is TRBD2 (5 bases). The J call may not be correct, given that the DNA end is closer to TRBJ2-7. In germline, CDR1 is SNHLY, CDR2 FYNNEI. The CDR3 is made up of 12 amino acids. CDR3 coding DNA: TGTGCCAGCACTGGAGGTTCGTACGAGCAGTACTTC. Translated: CASTGGSYEQYF.

This clone was detected only a few times. The chain has TRBV7-6 and TRBJ1-1; 7 bases fit TRBD1. J gave up 2 bases and V 1 base, and 1 base lay outside the gene matches. CDR3 length equals 14 residues. In germline, CDR1 is SGHVS, CDR2 FNYEAQ. The CDR3 DNA reads TGTGCCAGCAGCTTAGAGGGGGCTAACACTGAAGCTTTCTTT. Amino acid sequence: CASSLEGANTEAFF.